These T cell receptor beta chains were read from a single sample in a study of T cell repertoires in cytomegalovirus infection. In TCRdb, the reads were re-called with MiXCR into one record per CDR3 protein. The table has 150,000 to 200,000 distinct CDR3 sequences, 28% seen once; the top ten hold just over 30%. Sequencing was carried out using PBMCs. The receptors shown here come from a human donor in good health (CMV status not recorded). Some clones in this sample may be carry-over from other donors' samples. Each CDR3 is given with its conserved first and last residue. The D gene is left open where the match is weak. Clone size, where shown, is once, few, many, or a class for clones that have expanded.

14	many	-	TRBV7-2	TRBJ2-7	TGTGCCAGCAGCCGAGGCGCTATTCGCTACGAGCAGTACTTC	CASSRGAIRYEQYF
16	few	-	TRBV20-1	TRBJ2-3	TGCAGTGCTGAGGGGCCAGCTAGCGCAGCCACAGATACGCAGTATTTT	CSAEGPASAATDTQYF
14	few	-	TRBV5-6	TRBJ1-6	TGTGCCAGCAGCCAAGACCCGGCCGGCTCACCCCTCCACTTT	CASSQDPAGSPLHF
17	-	TRBD2	TRBV6-5	TRBJ2-2	TGTGCCAGCAGCGTTATAGCGGGGGGGCTTTCAGGCGGGGAGCTGTTTTTT	CASSVIAGGLSGGELFF
12	-	TRBD1	TRBV30	TRBJ2-3	TGTGCCTGCTGGGGACAGTCAGATACGCAGTATTTT	CACWGQSDTQYF
15	few	-	TRBV10-1	TRBJ1-1	TGCGCCAGCAGTGAGAAAGGATTGGGGAACACTGAAGCTTTCTTT	CASSEKGLGNTEAFF
17	few	TRBD1	TRBV19	TRBJ1-5	TGTGCCAGTATTCAAGGGAGGGGGCTCCTCGGCAATCAGCCCCAGCATTTT	CASIQGRGLLGNQPQHF
15	-	-	TRBV7-6	TRBJ1-1	TGTGCCAGCAGCTTGGCTAGGGTAGACAACCGAAACGCTTTCTTT	CASSLARVDNRNAFF
13	-	-	TRBV14	TRBJ2-3	TGTGCCAGCAGCCAAGAAACGGAGGATACGCAGTATTTT	CASSQETEDTQYF
15	-	TRBD2	TRBV12-3/TRBV12-4	TRBJ2-2	TGTGCCAGCACCCGGATGCGGGGGGCCACCGGGGAGCTGTTTTTT	CASTRMRGATGELFF
14	-	-	TRBV11-2	TRBJ2-3	TGTGCCAGCAGCTTAGGGGTTAGCACAGATACGCAGTATTTT	CASSLGVSTDTQYF
16	-	TRBD2	TRBV29-1	TRBJ2-2	TGCAGCGTTGGGAGGGGCGGGGGGGAGAACACCGGGGAGCTGTTTTTT	CSVGRGGGENTGELFF
17	-	TRBD2	TRBV5-5	TRBJ2-3	TGTGCCAGCAGCTACCTTAGGCGGGGGGGGAGCACAGATACGCAGTATTTT	CASSYLRRGGSTDTQYF
15	few	-	TRBV27	TRBJ1-5	TGTGCCAGCAGCGCGGGACCCTATAGCAATCAGCCCCAGCATTTT	CASSAGPYSNQPQHF
12	-	-	TRBV7-2	TRBJ2-5	TGTGCCAGCAGCTTCCTTAGAGAGACCCAGTACTTC	CASSFLRETQYF
12	few	-	TRBV29-1	TRBJ2-7	TGCAGCGTGAGACAGGTCCCCTCCGAGCAGTACTTC	CSVRQVPSEQYF
13	-	-	TRBV19	TRBJ1-2	TGTGCCAGTAGTATAGGCGGCCAATATGGCTACACCTTC	CASSIGGQYGYTF
13	-	-	TRBV20-1	TRBJ2-7	TGCAGTGCTAGAGATTCGCGGGACCACGAGCAGTACTTC	CSARDSRDHEQYF
15	many	TRBD1	TRBV7-2	TRBJ1-4	TGTGCCAGCAGCAAAGACAGGGCCCGTAATGAAAAACTGTTTTTT	CASSKDRARNEKLFF
19	few	TRBD2	TRBV15	TRBJ2-2	TGTGCCACCAGCAGAGATCTACTAGCGGGGGGGTTTAGAACCGGGGAGCTGTTTTTT	CATSRDLLAGGFRTGELFF
14	many	-	TRBV7-8	TRBJ1-1	TGTGCCAGCAGCTTAGGGACTATGAACACTGAAGCTTTCTTT	CASSLGTMNTEAFF
16	-	TRBD2	TRBV7-2	TRBJ2-1	TGTGCCAGCAGCTCAGGACTAGCGGGGGTCTACAATGAGCAGTTCTTC	CASSSGLAGVYNEQFF
15	-	TRBD1	TRBV7-2	TRBJ1-4	TGTGCCAGCAGCTTTGCAGGGGGTCTGGGAGAAAAACTGTTTTTT	CASSFAGGLGEKLFF
15	many	-	TRBV7-2	TRBJ1-1	TGTGCCAGCAGCTTAGGACACAGCTTGAACACTGAAGCTTTCTTT	CASSLGHSLNTEAFF
18	-	-	TRBV12-3/TRBV12-4	TRBJ1-1	TGTGCCAGCAGTATCGGGGGGGGACTCCTCTCTTTGACCACTGAAGCTTTCTTT	CASSIGGGLLSLTTEAFF
13	-	TRBD1	TRBV7-4	TRBJ1-2	TGTGCCAGCCGCGGACAGGCGCGGGATGGCTACACCTTC	CASRGQARDGYTF
13	-	-	TRBV6-5	TRBJ2-2	TGTGCCAGCAGCCGTACCGGGGGAGGGGAGCTGTTTTTT	CASSRTGGGELFF
15	-	TRBD2	TRBV11-2	TRBJ2-7	TGTGCCAGCAGCTTAGCCCCCAGCGGGGGCTACGAGCAGTACTTC	CASSLAPSGGYEQYF
12	few	-	TRBV6-6	TRBJ1-5	TGTGCCAGCAGTTACTCGAGGCAGCCCCAGCATTTT	CASSYSRQPQHF
14	few	TRBD1	TRBV4-1	TRBJ1-1	TGCGCCAGCAGCCAGCCTACAGGGGGCACTGAAGCTTTCTTT	CASSQPTGGTEAFF
14	-	-	TRBV6-6	TRBJ2-7	TGTGCCAGCAGTGGGCGGACAGATAAATACGAGCAGTACTTC	CASSGRTDKYEQYF
15	few	-	TRBV5-4	TRBJ2-7	TGTGCCAGCAGCTTAACCCCCGCAGGCTCCTACGAGCAGTACTTC	CASSLTPAGSYEQYF
16	-	TRBD2	TRBV6-2/TRBV6-3	TRBJ2-5	TGTGCCAGCAGCGGACTAGCGGAAGGAATCCAAGAGACCCAGTACTTC	CASSGLAEGIQETQYF
10	many	-	TRBV7-2	TRBJ1-1	TGTGCCTTAGGACGGGGGGAAGCTTTCTTT	CALGRGEAFF
13	few	-	TRBV11-2	TRBJ2-7	TGTGCCAGCAGCTCGATGGGTGCCTACGAGCAGTACTTC	CASSSMGAYEQYF
12	-	-	TRBV6-1	TRBJ1-2	TGTGCCAGCAGTGAAGATGAGTGGGGCTACACCTTC	CASSEDEWGYTF
14	-	-	TRBV6-8	TRBJ1-5	TGTGCCAGCAGGCGGACCGACCGCGATCAGCCCCAGCATTTT	CASRRTDRDQPQHF
16	few	TRBD2	TRBV11-3	TRBJ2-3	TGTGCCAGCAGCTACCAGAGCGGGGGGACACCGGATACGCAGTATTTT	CASSYQSGGTPDTQYF
18	once	TRBD1	TRBV29-1	TRBJ1-1	TGCAGCGTTGAAGGTTTCTTCCAAGGGGGCGCGGGAGGGACTGAAGCTTTCTTT	CSVEGFFQGGAGGTEAFF
17	many	TRBD2	TRBV19	TRBJ2-5	TGTGCCAGTAGTTGGACAGGACTAGCGGGGGGCCAAGAGACCCAGTACTTC	CASSWTGLAGGQETQYF
15	once	-	TRBV20-1	TRBJ2-7	TGCAGTGCTAGGGTAAAGGAGACAGGCCTTGGCGAGCAGTACTTC	CSARVKETGLGEQYF
12	many	-	TRBV20-1	TRBJ2-5	TGCAGTGTGGGGGACCTACAAGAGACCCAGTACTTC	CSVGDLQETQYF
15	-	TRBD1	TRBV7-6	TRBJ1-4	TGTGCCAGCATGTTAGACAGGGCCTCTAATGAAAAACTGTTTTTT	CASMLDRASNEKLFF
14	few	-	TRBV6-2/TRBV6-3	TRBJ1-1	TGTGCCAGCAGGGGGGGGGCGAAGAACACTGAAGCTTTCTTT	CASRGGAKNTEAFF
15	many	TRBD1	TRBV6-4	TRBJ2-1	TGTGCCAGCAGTGAAGGGACAGGGGGACACAATGAGCAGTTCTTC	CASSEGTGGHNEQFF
14	-	-	TRBV12-3/TRBV12-4	TRBJ2-1	TGTGCCAGCAGCCGGGGGGCGGCGGACAATGAGCAGTTCTTC	CASSRGAADNEQFF
14	few	-	TRBV19	TRBJ1-1	TGTGCCAGTAGTAGCTTACAGGGTACGAGTGAAGCTTTCTTT	CASSSLQGTSEAFF
15	-	-	TRBV4-2	TRBJ1-5	TGTGCCAGCAGCCAAGAGGACAGCCCTAATCAGCCCCAGCATTTT	CASSQEDSPNQPQHF
13	-	TRBD2	TRBV29-1	TRBJ2-2	TGCAGCGGAGCTAGCGGAGACACCGGGGAGCTGTTTTTT	CSGASGDTGELFF
15	-	-	TRBV10-3	TRBJ1-2	TGTGCCATCAGTGGAGCGGCGGGGACTAACTATGGCTACACCTTC	CAISGAAGTNYGYTF
14	-	-	TRBV19	TRBJ1-1	TGTGCCAGTAGTATGGGACACCGGAACACTGAAGCTTTCTTT	CASSMGHRNTEAFF
18	-	TRBD1	TRBV2	TRBJ1-3	TGTGCCAGCAGTGAAAATCGGTTGGGACAGGGCTCTGGAAACACCATATATTTT	CASSENRLGQGSGNTIYF
14	-	-	TRBV7-9	TRBJ1-2	TGTGCCAGCAGCTTACGGGAAAGTGGGTATGGCTACACCTTC	CASSLRESGYGYTF